This T cell receptor beta chain was profiled in a study of cytomegalovirus exposure and HLA in healthy donors. The PCR ran on 60 Vbeta and 13 Jbeta primers. Clones were read by immunoSEQ multiplex PCR, and TCRdb kept only the in-frame ones, dropping some. Counted here are under 250,000 clones, around 85% occurring once; the ten biggest clones make up about 2%. The V gene's germline CDR1 is KGHSH and CDR2 LQKENI. Germline trimming cut 1 base from V and 6 bases from J; bases unmatched to any gene: 3. The CDR3 contains 16 residues. Unrecorded immune exposure was likely among donors, who were nominally healthy when sampled.

The V gene is TRBV18, the J gene TRBJ2-2, with 12 positions matching TRBD1. Sequenced input: PBMCs. The TCR originated in a woman between 50 and 59 years old in good health and CMV-seronegative. Here the CDR3 reads CASSPLGQGASGELFF. The DNA for the CDR3 is TGTGCCAGCTCACCACTGGGACAGGGGGCCTCCGGGGAGCTGTTTTTT.